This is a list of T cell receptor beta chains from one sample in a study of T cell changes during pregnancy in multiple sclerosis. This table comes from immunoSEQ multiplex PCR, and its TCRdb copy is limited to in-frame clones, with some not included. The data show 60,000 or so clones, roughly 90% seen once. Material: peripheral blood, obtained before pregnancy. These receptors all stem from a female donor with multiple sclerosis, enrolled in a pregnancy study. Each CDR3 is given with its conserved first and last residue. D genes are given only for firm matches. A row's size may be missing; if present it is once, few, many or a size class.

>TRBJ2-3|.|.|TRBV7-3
CASSLTRRADTQYF
TGTGCCAGCAGCTTAACACGGCGGGCAGATACGCAGTATTTT
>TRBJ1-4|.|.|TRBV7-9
CASSLVGHSEKLFF
TGTGCCAGCAGCTTAGTTGGACATAGTGAAAAACTGTTTTTT
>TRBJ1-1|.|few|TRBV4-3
CASSALVGSTEAFF
TGCGCCAGCAGCGCCTTGGTCGGGAGCACTGAAGCTTTCTTT
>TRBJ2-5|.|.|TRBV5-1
CASSPGLQETQYF
TGCGCCAGCAGCCCAGGGCTTCAAGAGACCCAGTACTTC
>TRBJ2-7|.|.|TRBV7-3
CASSRARDYEQYF
TGTGCCAGCAGCCGCGCCCGGGACTACGAGCAGTACTTC
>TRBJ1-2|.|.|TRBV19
CASSIWGSGNYGYTF
TGTGCCAGTAGTATCTGGGGCTCCGGTAACTATGGCTACACCTTC
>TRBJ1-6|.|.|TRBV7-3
CASSLLGGNSPLHF
TGTGCCAGCAGCTTATTGGGGGGTAATTCACCCCTCCACTTT
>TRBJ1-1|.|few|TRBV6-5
CASISLFEWTEAFF
TGTGCCAGCATAAGTCTGTTTGAGTGGACTGAAGCTTTCTTT
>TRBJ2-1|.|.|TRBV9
CASSSNPGYTTYNEQFF
TGTGCCAGCAGCTCAAACCCGGGATATACCACCTACAATGAGCAGTTCTTC
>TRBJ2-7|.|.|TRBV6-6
CASSYPTPGGEQYF
TGTGCCAGCAGTTACCCGACCCCCGGGGGCGAGCAGTACTTC
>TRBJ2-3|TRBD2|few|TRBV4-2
CASSRERAGGSDTQYF
TGTGCCAGCAGCCGGGAGAGAGCGGGGGGGTCAGATACGCAGTATTTT
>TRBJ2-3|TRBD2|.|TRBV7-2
CASSPQRGAQDTQYF
TGTGCCAGCAGCCCCCAGCGGGGGGCCCAAGATACGCAGTATTTT
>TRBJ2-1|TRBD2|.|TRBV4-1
CASTQGAGGLYNEQFF
TGCGCCAGCACCCAAGGGGCGGGGGGGCTCTACAATGAGCAGTTCTTC
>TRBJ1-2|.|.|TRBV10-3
CAISDRDGYTF
TGTGCCATCAGTGACAGGGATGGCTACACCTTC
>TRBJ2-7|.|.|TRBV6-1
CASSLGRPYEQYF
TGTGCCAGCAGTCTCGGCAGGCCCTACGAGCAGTACTTC
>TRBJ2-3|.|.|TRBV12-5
CASGHSLVGQDTQYF
TGTGCTAGTGGTCATTCCCTAGTGGGTCAAGATACGCAGTATTTT
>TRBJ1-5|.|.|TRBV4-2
CASSPEPAQGQPQHF
TGTGCCAGCAGCCCAGAACCAGCGCAGGGGCAGCCCCAGCATTTT
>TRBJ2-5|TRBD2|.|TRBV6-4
CASSELAGDKETQYF
TGTGCCAGCAGTGAACTAGCGGGGGACAAAGAGACCCAGTACTTC
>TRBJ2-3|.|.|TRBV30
CAWSLLGRAITDTQYF
TGTGCCTGGAGCCTCCTAGGGAGAGCTATCACAGATACGCAGTATTTT
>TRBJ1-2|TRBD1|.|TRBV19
CASSRDRLEGYTF
TGTGCCAGTAGTAGGGACAGGTTGGAGGGCTACACCTTC
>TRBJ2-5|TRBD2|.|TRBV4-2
CASSQGRASGETQYF
TGTGCCAGCAGCCAAGGGAGGGCTAGCGGGGAGACCCAGTACTTC
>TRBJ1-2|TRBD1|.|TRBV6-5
CASSYSRGRNYGYTF
TGTGCCAGCAGTTACTCTAGGGGGCGCAACTATGGCTACACCTTC
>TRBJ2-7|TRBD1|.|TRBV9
CASSVGGTVSYEQYF
TGTGCCAGCAGCGTAGGGGGGACAGTCTCCTACGAGCAGTACTTC
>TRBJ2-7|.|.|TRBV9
CASSPGLLYEQYF
TGTGCCAGCAGCCCAGGGTTACTGTACGAGCAGTACTTC
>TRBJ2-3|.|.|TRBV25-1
CASSEMAGATDTQYF
TGTGCCAGCAGTGAAATGGCTGGGGCTACAGATACGCAGTATTTT
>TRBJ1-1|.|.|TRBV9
CASSPRGGGDTEAFF
TGTGCCAGCAGCCCCCGAGGGGGGGGAGACACTGAAGCTTTCTTT
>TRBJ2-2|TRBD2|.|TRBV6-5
CASSYSGGKTGELFF
TGTGCCAGCAGTTACTCGGGAGGGAAGACCGGGGAGCTGTTTTTT
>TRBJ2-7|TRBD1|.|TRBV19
CASSIARGLEQYF
TGTGCCAGTAGTATCGCCAGGGGGCTCGAGCAGTACTTC
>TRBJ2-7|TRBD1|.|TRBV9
CASSVEGQGIYEQYF
TGTGCCAGCAGCGTAGAGGGACAGGGGATTTACGAGCAGTACTTC
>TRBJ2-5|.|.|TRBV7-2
CASSLGASVGQETQYF
TGTGCCAGCAGCTTAGGGGCTAGCGTGGGCCAAGAGACCCAGTACTTC
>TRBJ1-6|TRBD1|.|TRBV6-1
CASSELQGSSYNSPLHF
TGTGCCAGCAGTGAATTACAGGGGAGCTCCTATAATTCACCCCTCCACTTT
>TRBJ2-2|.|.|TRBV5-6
CASSLAAGSGELFF
TGTGCCAGCAGCTTGGCGGCAGGGTCCGGGGAGCTGTTTTTT
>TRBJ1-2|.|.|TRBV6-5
CASSYSRRGGVYGYTF
TGTGCCAGCAGTTACTCGAGAAGGGGCGGTGTCTATGGCTACACCTTC
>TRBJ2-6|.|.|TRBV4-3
CASSQVRSGANVLTF
TGCGCCAGCAGCCAAGTGAGGTCTGGGGCCAACGTCCTGACTTTC
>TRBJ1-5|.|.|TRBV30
CAWSVRQAHQPQHF
TGTGCCTGGAGTGTACGGCAGGCACATCAGCCCCAGCATTTT
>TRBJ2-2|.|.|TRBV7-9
CAIPRTAGELFF
TGTGCCATCCCTAGAACGGCCGGGGAGCTGTTTTTT
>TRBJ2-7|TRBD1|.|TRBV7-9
CASSFQGDAVGYEQYF
TGTGCCAGCAGCTTTCAGGGGGACGCAGTAGGCTACGAGCAGTACTTC
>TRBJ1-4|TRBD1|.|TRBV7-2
CASTGGGTGDEKLFF
TGTGCCAGCACCGGGGGGGGGACAGGGGACGAAAAACTGTTTTTT
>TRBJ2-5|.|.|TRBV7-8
CASTPGHRQETQYF
TGTGCCAGCACCCCGGGACACCGACAAGAGACCCAGTACTTC
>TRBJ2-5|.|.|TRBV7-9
CASSSARTVQETQYF
TGTGCCAGCAGCTCGGCTCGGACAGTCCAAGAGACCCAGTACTTC
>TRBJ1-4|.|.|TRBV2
CASSGEGIRGEKLFF
TGTGCCAGCAGTGGGGAGGGGATAAGAGGTGAAAAACTGTTTTTT
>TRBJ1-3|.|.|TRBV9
CASSVEGGSGNTIYF
TGTGCCAGCAGCGTAGAAGGGGGCTCTGGAAACACCATATATTTT
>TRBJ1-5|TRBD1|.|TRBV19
CASSSRGAGQPQHF
TGTGCCAGTAGTTCCAGGGGGGCAGGTCAGCCCCAGCATTTT